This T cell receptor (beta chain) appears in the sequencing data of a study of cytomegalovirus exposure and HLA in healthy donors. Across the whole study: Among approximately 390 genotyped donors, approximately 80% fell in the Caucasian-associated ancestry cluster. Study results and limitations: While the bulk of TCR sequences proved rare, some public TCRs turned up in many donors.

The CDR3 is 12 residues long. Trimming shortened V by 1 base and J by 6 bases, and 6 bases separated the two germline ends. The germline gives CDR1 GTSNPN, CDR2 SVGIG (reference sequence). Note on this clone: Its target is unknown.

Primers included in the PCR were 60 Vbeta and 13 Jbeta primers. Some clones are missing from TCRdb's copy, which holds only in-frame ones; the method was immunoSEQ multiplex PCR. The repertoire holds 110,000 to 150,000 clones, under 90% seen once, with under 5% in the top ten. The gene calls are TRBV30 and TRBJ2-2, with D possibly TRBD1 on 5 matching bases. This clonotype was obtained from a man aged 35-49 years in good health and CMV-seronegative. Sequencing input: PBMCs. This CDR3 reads CAWSAGSGELFF. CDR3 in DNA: TGTGCCTGGAGTGCAGGGTCCGGGGAGCTGTTTTTT.